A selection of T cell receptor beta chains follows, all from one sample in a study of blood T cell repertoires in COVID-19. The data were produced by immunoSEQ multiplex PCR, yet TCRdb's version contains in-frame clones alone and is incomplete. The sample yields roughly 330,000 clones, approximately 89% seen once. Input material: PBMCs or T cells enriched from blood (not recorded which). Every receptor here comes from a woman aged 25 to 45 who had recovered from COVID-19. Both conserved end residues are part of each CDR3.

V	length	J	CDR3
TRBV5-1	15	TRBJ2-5	CASSLATALQETQYF
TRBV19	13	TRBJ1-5	CASSNEGNQPQHF
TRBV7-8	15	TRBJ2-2	CASSSGTSETGELFF
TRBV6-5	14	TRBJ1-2	CASSPTDANYGYTF
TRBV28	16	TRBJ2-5	CASSLKGTSYQETQYF
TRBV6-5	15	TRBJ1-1	CASSSAGRLVTEAFF
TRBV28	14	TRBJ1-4	CASFEGGANEKLFF
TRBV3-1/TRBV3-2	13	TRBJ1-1	CASSPGLHTEAFF
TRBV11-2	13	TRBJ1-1	CASSLDQAGEAFF
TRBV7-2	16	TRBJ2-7	CASSKRQGSNTYEQYF
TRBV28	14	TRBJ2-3	CASSPPGVPDTQYF
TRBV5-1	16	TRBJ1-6	CASSPSGGSVNSPLHF
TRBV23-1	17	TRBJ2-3	CASSQPLPGDFPDTQYF
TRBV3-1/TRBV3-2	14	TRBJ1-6	CASSQRDRGSPLHF
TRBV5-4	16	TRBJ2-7	CASSLGASGGSYEQYF
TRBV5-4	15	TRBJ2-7	CASSLEGTGLYEQYF
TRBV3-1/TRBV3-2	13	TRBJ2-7	CASSPRQGYEQYF
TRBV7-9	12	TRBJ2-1	CASSLAAGGEFF
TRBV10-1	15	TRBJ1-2	CASSEVSRTDYGYTF
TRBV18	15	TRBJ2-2	CASSPSSGNTGELFF
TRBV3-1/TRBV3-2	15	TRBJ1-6	CASSFRQGEGSPLHF
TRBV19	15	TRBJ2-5	CASSSGLAEQETQYF
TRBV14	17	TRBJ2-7	CASSQGTSGGSRNEQYF
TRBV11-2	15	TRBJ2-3	CASSYSAGSTDTQYF
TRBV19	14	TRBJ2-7	CASSTRDRDSEQYF
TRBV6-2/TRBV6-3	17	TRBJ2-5	CASSYSGFGHKQETQYF
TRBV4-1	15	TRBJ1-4	CASSELTGRNEKLFF
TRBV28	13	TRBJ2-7	CASSLSAPREQYF
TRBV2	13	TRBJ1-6	CASQADGGSPLHF
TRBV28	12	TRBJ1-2	CASTGYGYGYTF
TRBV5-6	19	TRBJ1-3	CASSFSGLTEVAPGNTIYF
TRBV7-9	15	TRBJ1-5	CASSPVGTDDQPQHF
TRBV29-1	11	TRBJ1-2	CSVERGYGYTF
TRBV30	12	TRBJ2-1	CAWSASYGEQFF
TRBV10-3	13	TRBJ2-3	CAIRSGAADTQYF
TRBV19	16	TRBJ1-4	CASSTSGGTTNEKLFF
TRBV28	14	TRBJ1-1	CASTLGQLNTEAFF
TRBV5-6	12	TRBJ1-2	CASSAGPGGYTF
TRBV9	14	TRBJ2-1	CASSVTGGYNEQFF
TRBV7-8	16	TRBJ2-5	CASSFFSGGAWETQYF
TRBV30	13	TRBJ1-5	CAWSVQPNQPQHF
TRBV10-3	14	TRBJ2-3	CAISGTGGTDTQYF
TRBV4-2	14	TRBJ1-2	CASSQGRVFYGYTF
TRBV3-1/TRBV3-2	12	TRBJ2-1	CASSLLSGEQFF
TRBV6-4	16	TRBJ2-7	CASSDDACTTGYEQYF
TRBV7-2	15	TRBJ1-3	CASTLTGGIGNTIYF
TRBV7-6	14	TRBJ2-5	CASSTQGGGETQYF
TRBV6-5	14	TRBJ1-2	CASKGQSSNYGYTF
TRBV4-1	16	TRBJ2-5	CASSQAGPGYQETQYF
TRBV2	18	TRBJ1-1	CASRLGQGPLTTNTEAFF
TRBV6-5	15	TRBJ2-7	CASSLAGGLSYEQYF
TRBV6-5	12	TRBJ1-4	CASSPGGEKLFF
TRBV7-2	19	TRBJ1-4	CASSAAGDRAYATNEKLFF
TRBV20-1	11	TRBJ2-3	CSAHYRDTQYF